This T cell receptor (beta chain) is from a study of shared clonotypes between healthy human individuals. About the research overall: CD8 memory received one plate per donor, CD8 naive two, CD4 memory three and CD4 naive three. Study results and caveats: What naive subsets generally showed was a larger estimated richness than memory subsets showed.

Concerning this clone: The antigen remains undetermined.

Profiled with immunoSEQ multiplex PCR; TCRdb holds only in-frame clones, not every one. In the table there are 2,500,000 or so clones, about 90% of which are singletons. Source material: naive CD4+ T cells from PBMCs. Indicated subset: CD45RA+ positively selected. This sequence originates from a man younger than 35 in good health. Some clones in this sample may be carry-over from other donors' samples.

CDR3 DNA: TGCAGCGTTAGGGTCGGGGCTAGCGGGAGGGCCCCAGAGACCCAGTACTTC. This gives the protein CSVRVGASGRAPETQYF. The chain is built from TRBV29-1 and TRBJ2-5, with 12 bases lining up with TRBD2. J was trimmed by 4 bases and V by 5 bases; bases with no gene match: 14. The CDR3 sequence is 17 residues long. Germline CDR1 and CDR2: SQVTM and ANQGSEA.